These T cell receptor beta chains were read from a single sample in a study of blood T cell repertoires in COVID-19. The repertoire was sequenced with immunoSEQ multiplex PCR; TCRdb's copy has only in-frame clones and lacks some. The data show around 230,000 clones, over 80% seen once. Sequenced sample: peripheral blood. The receptor set was obtained from a man between 35 and 55 years old with acute or convalescent COVID-19. CDR3s leave out the opening cysteine and the closing phenylalanine or tryptophan. Only some rows state a clone size, as once, few, many or a class for expanded clones.

j_gene | v_gene | abundance | CDR3aa
TRBJ2-5 | TRBV7-6 | NA | ASSEGLAGGPWETQY
TRBJ1-5 | TRBV21-1 | NA | ASSKEIVGQAVYSNQPQH
TRBJ1-3 | TRBV12-3/TRBV12-4 | NA | ATRTPGNTIY
TRBJ2-4 | TRBV6-2/TRBV6-3 | NA | ASSPRDSNRILAKNIQY
TRBJ2-3 | TRBV5-1 | once | ASSLTGGPPDTQY
TRBJ1-1 | TRBV5-4 | NA | ASSFPGDFNTEAF
TRBJ2-7 | TRBV4-2 | NA | ASSPTGTGVSYEQY
TRBJ2-1 | TRBV9 | NA | ASSAQPDRPNEQF
TRBJ2-7 | TRBV11-2 | NA | ASSSVLLAGNYEQY
TRBJ1-1 | TRBV6-5 | NA | ASVSGRGSEAF
TRBJ2-3 | TRBV4-1 | NA | ASSQSGAVADTQY
TRBJ2-3 | TRBV7-9 | once | ASSLRSGRGLGLDTQY
TRBJ2-1 | TRBV18 | NA | ATTRQGAYNEQF
TRBJ2-7 | TRBV27 | NA | ASSRGNEQY
TRBJ2-7 | TRBV30 | NA | AWKRTGSYEQY
TRBJ1-4 | TRBV7-8 | NA | ASTLPGYGEKLF
TRBJ2-5 | TRBV30 | NA | AWSEGELGTETQY
TRBJ2-1 | TRBV10-2 | NA | ASSSSGSGNEQF
TRBJ2-7 | TRBV12-3/TRBV12-4 | NA | ASSVGAGDEQY
TRBJ2-7 | TRBV5-5 | NA | ASSLWDTNYEQY
TRBJ2-7 | TRBV19 | NA | ASSITGQGKGQQY
TRBJ2-7 | TRBV5-1 | NA | ASSSTRGEQY
TRBJ1-5 | TRBV19 | NA | ASGVNGNQPQH
TRBJ2-1 | TRBV5-1 | NA | ASQTVLAGQDEQF
TRBJ2-3 | TRBV18 | NA | ASSPLVSGDTDTQY
TRBJ2-7 | TRBV9 | NA | ASSAFASGFYEQY
TRBJ2-1 | TRBV6-5 | NA | ASEGDRLANEQF
TRBJ1-2 | TRBV29-1 | NA | SVETGLLGALQYGYT
TRBJ1-1 | TRBV3-1/TRBV3-2 | few | ASSQGERRTF
TRBJ1-1 | TRBV2 | NA | ASRRGDTLYPEAF
TRBJ2-7 | TRBV6-6 | NA | ASSPMRWGQGGYEQY
TRBJ1-3 | TRBV9 | NA | ASSGYRNTIY
TRBJ1-2 | TRBV15 | NA | ATSTFTGGHT
TRBJ2-5 | TRBV3-1/TRBV3-2 | once | ASGLAGEETQY
TRBJ1-4 | TRBV5-1 | NA | ASSLAITATNEKLF
TRBJ1-1 | TRBV28 | NA | ASSFLGGGEAF
TRBJ2-2 | TRBV18 | NA | ASSPTTGGITGELF
TRBJ2-2 | TRBV9 | NA | ASSSRLAGGTGELF
TRBJ2-3 | TRBV19 | NA | ASKGAEGTDTQY
TRBJ2-1 | TRBV5-1 | NA | ASSSIFGGTSGRFSEQF
TRBJ1-1 | TRBV30 | NA | ATNYRGTERLLNTEAF
TRBJ1-1 | TRBV19 | few | ASNGRENTEAF
TRBJ1-2 | TRBV28 | NA | ASSFPLYGYT
TRBJ1-1 | TRBV5-6 | once | ASSLAGVPVNTEAF
TRBJ1-4 | TRBV4-1 | many | ASSQENNPNEKLF
TRBJ2-5 | TRBV6-1 | NA | ASSVAGGGETQY
TRBJ2-5 | TRBV18 | NA | ASSPRQGAAETQY
TRBJ2-7 | TRBV29-1 | NA | SVEMAYEQY
TRBJ1-2 | TRBV6-6 | once | ASSSSGGGFGYT
TRBJ2-3 | TRBV27 | NA | ASSLWDRFTDTQY
TRBJ2-5 | TRBV20-1 | NA | SASDGGPSWTQY
TRBJ2-2 | TRBV21-1 | once | ARSGEQGEIGELF
TRBJ2-1 | TRBV7-2 | NA | ASSPHLAGDLREQF
TRBJ2-3 | TRBV15 | once | ATSSSGSRADTQY
TRBJ2-5 | TRBV6-5 | NA | ASSYDYARETQY
TRBJ1-4 | TRBV19 | NA | ATSGTGNEKLF
TRBJ1-2 | TRBV5-1 | NA | ASSLVERPLNYGYT